Listed here are 21 T cell receptor beta chains from one sample, sequenced in a study of cytomegalovirus exposure and HLA in healthy donors. PCR amplification relied on 60 Vbeta primers (plus 13 Jbeta primers). The data were produced by immunoSEQ multiplex PCR, yet TCRdb's version contains in-frame clones alone and is incomplete. This sample has more than 150,000 clones, with roughly 87% found just once. The sample comprised PBMCs. These receptors came from a girl under two years old in good health and CMV-seronegative.

CDR3 protein: CASSRKGGGGYTF. In DNA form, the CDR3 reads TGTGCCAGCAGCCGAAAGGGAGGAGGTGGCTACACCTTC. V and J are TRBV5-6 and TRBJ1-2, with D unclear. V lost 4 bases and J lost 7, with 14 bases in between. CDR3 length: 13 amino acids. The V gene's germline CDR1 is SGHDT and CDR2 YYEEEE.

The chain couples TRBV12-5 to TRBJ1-2; tentative D call: TRBD1 (6 bases). Germline V gives CDR1 LGHNT, CDR2 FRNRAP. This CDR3 spans 16 amino acids. Between the trimmed V and J ends, which lost 0 bases and 2 bases, there was a span of 13 bases. CDR3 protein: CASGLVLGGVNYGYTF. DNA of the CDR3: TGTGCTAGTGGTTTGGTACTAGGGGGGGTAAACTATGGCTACACCTTC.

The gene calls are TRBV18 and TRBJ2-5; TRBD2 agrees at 7 bases. This CDR3 has 15 residues. Germline trimming cut 0 bases from V and 7 bases from J; bases unmatched to any gene: 8. Germline loops: CDR1 KGHSH, CDR2 LQKENI. The CDR3 spells CASSPPASGPRTQYF. The CDR3 DNA is TGTGCCAGCTCACCACCGGCTAGCGGCCCAAGGACCCAGTACTTC.

This chain joins TRBV6-5 and TRBJ2-7; 11 bases map to TRBD1. CDR1 is MNHEY and CDR2 is SVGAGI in the germline V gene. This CDR3 has 16 residues. Losses at the gene ends were 2 bases for V and 4 bases for J; bases not matched to a gene: 7. The CDR3 loop is CASSYQGDRGYYEQYF. As DNA, the CDR3 is TGTGCCAGCAGTTACCAAGGGGACAGGGGGTATTACGAGCAGTACTTC.

This sequence joins TRBV30 and TRBJ2-1; 14 bases agree with TRBD2. This CDR3 is 16 amino acids long. V was pared by 0 bases and J by 8 bases, with 6 bases of the junction left unmatched. Germline-derived CDR1 and CDR2 are GTSNPN and SVGIG (reference sequence). CDR3 sequence: CAWSVRGTSGSYEQFF. CDR3 nucleotides: TGTGCCTGGAGTGTACGGGGGACTAGCGGGAGCTATGAGCAGTTCTTC. The full variable domain, rest sourced from reference TRBV30 and TRBJ2-1, is SQTIHQWPATLVQPVGSPLSLECTVEGTSNPNLYWYRQAAGRGLQLLFYSVGIGQISSEVPQNLSASRPQDRQFILSSKKLLLSDSGFYLCAWSVRGTSGSYEQFFGPGTRLTVL.

The chain joins TRBV5-1 to TRBJ2-7; D might be TRBD1 (5 bases). Germline CDR1 and CDR2: SGHRS and YFSETQ. V was cut by 5 bases and J by 5 bases, with 20 bases left in between. This CDR3 spans 15 amino acids. CDR3 bases: TGCGCCAGCAGTCACATGCCAACAGGTCTCGACGAGCAGTACTTC. Translating it yields CASSHMPTGLDEQYF. Full variable domain (rest looked up from reference TRBV5-1 and TRBJ2-7): KAGVTQTPRYLIKTRGQQVTLSCSPISGHRSVSWYQQTPGQGLQFLFEYFSETQRNKGNFPGRFSGRQFSNSRSEMNVSTLELGDSALYLCASSHMPTGLDEQYFGPGTRLTVT.

The chain combines TRBV29-1 with TRBJ2-1; 10 nucleotides agree with TRBD2. Germline CDR1 SQVTM, CDR2 ANQGSEA. The CDR3 length is 14 residues. Unmatched junction bases numbered 7, after V lost 7 bases and J lost 4 bases. Written as DNA, the CDR3 is TGCAGCGCAATAGCGGGAGGTCCGTACAATGAGCAGTTCTTC. It codes for CSAIAGGPYNEQFF.

The chain is built from TRBV29-1 and TRBJ1-1; 7 nucleotides agree with TRBD1. Losses at the gene ends were 7 bases for V and 0 bases for J; bases not matched to a gene: 2. This CDR3 is built from 12 residues. Looked up from germline, CDR1 is SQVTM and CDR2 is ANQGSEA. The CDR3 sequence is CSAGQMNTEAFF. In nucleotides, the CDR3 is TGCAGCGCGGGACAGATGAACACTGAAGCTTTCTTT.

The genes are TRBV7-9 and TRBJ1-2, with a tentative D call TRBD1 (5 bases). Germline CDR1 SEHNR, CDR2 FQNEAQ (reference sequence). V was cut by 5 bases and J by 2 bases, with 9 bases left in between. CDR3 size: 13 residues. The CDR3 here is CASSRQGNYGYTF. The CDR3 nucleotides are TGTGCCAGCAGCCGCCAGGGAAACTATGGCTACACCTTC.

The J gene is TRBJ2-7, the V gene TRBV2; D remains ambiguous. This CDR3 has 14 residues. The germline V gene encodes CDR1 SNHLY and CDR2 FYNNEI. Between the trimmed V and J ends, which lost 6 bases and 1 base, there was a span of 13 bases. CDR3 nucleotide sequence: TGTGCCAGCAGCGCGACTTACACATCCTACGAGCAGTACTTC. It specifies CASSATYTSYEQYF.

The chain couples TRBV5-6 to TRBJ2-6; no clear D. V was shortened by 5 bases and J by 0 bases, with 9 bases between the two germline ends. Germline CDR1 reads SGHDT; CDR2 reads YYEEEE. The CDR3 spans 15 residues. The CDR3 DNA reads as TGTGCCAGCAGGTACCTATCCTCTGGGGCCAACGTCCTGACTTTC. Residues: CASRYLSSGANVLTF.

J is TRBJ1-6 and V is TRBV5-4; 9 nucleotides agree with TRBD1. The CDR3 consists of 16 residues. CDR1 and CDR2 from the germline V gene are SGHNT and YYREEE (reference sequence). The trim removed 4 bases at V and 2 bases at J, leaving 4 bases unmatched. CDR3 nucleotides: TGTGCCAGCAGCGGGGGGGACAGGGCCTATAATTCACCCCTCCACTTT. Translated: CASSGGDRAYNSPLHF.

V gene TRBV13 combines with J gene TRBJ1-2; 10 positions match TRBD1. CDR3 length: 15 residues. The germline gives CDR1 PRHDT, CDR2 FYEKMQ (reference sequence). The ends lost 2 bases at V and 8 bases at J; junction bases unmatched: 8. CDR3 amino acids: CASSLQGTGVYGYTF. CDR3 bases: TGTGCCAGCAGCTTACAAGGGACAGGGGTCTACGGCTACACCTTC.

The chain carries TRBV7-9 and TRBJ2-3; 7 bases are shared with TRBD1. CDR3 length: 16 residues. The J segment lost 4 bases and the V segment lost 3 bases, leaving 10 bases of the junction unmatched. Germline V CDR1 and CDR2: SEHNR, FQNEAQ (reference sequence). DNA for the CDR3: TGTGCCAGCAGCTTTATTTCAGCCCAGGGGGCAGATACGCAGTATTTT. Protein: CASSFISAQGADTQYF.

With respect to this clone: At one boundary the junction diverges from the germline segment, which might be a read error. The chain uses TRBV7-9 and TRBJ1-2; possibly TRBD1 for D (5 bases). Germline V CDR1 and CDR2: SEHNR, FQNEAQ (reference sequence). The CDR3 sequence is 14 residues long. CDR3 region: CSSSLGHLAEGYTF. CDR3 in DNA: TGTTCCAGCAGCTTAGGACATCTTGCTGAGGGCTACACCTTC.

The V and J genes are TRBV7-2 and TRBJ2-3; D is possibly TRBD2 (5 bases). The V gene lost 2 bases and the J gene lost 1 base, with 10 bases spanning the gap. CDR1 is SGHTA, CDR2 FQGNSA, per germline. The CDR3 is 15 amino acids. As DNA, the CDR3 is TGTGCCAGCAGCTTAAGCGGAGTGGGCACAGATACGCAGTATTTT. Its protein product is CASSLSGVGTDTQYF.

The chain employs TRBV7-9 and TRBJ2-3, with 12 bases lining up with TRBD2. The junction had 5 bases not matched to a gene; V was cut back by 5 bases and J by 2 bases. There are 16 residues in the CDR3. The germline V gene has CDR1 SEHNR and CDR2 FQNEAQ (reference sequence). The DNA of the CDR3 is TGTGCCAGCAGCGCACTAGCGGGGGGCTTCACAGATACGCAGTATTTT. Translated: CASSALAGGFTDTQYF.

V gene TRBV11-1 combines with J gene TRBJ1-3, with D possibly being TRBD1 (6 bases). The CDR3 consists of 14 residues. Germline V lookup: CDR1 SGHAT, CDR2 FQDESV (reference sequence). Between the trimmed V and J ends, which lost 5 bases and 4 bases, there was a span of 12 bases. The CDR3 reads CASSPQGEGNTIYF. Here the CDR3 DNA reads TGTGCCAGCAGCCCACAGGGCGAAGGAAACACCATATATTTT.

The chain couples TRBV9 to TRBJ1-1; D is uncertain. CDR1 is SGDLS, CDR2 YYNGEE, per germline. This CDR3 has 13 residues. With 0 bases removed from V and 10 bases from J, the gap between germline ends came to 13 bases. CDR3 coding DNA: TGTGCCAGCAGCGTAGGAATTTATCGGGGAGCTTTCTTT. Translation: CASSVGIYRGAFF.

This sequence joins TRBV2 and TRBJ2-1; 12 nucleotides agree with TRBD1. This CDR3 is 15 amino acids long. Germline CDR1 and CDR2: SNHLY and FYNNEI. With V trimmed by 7 bases and J by 6 bases, 7 bases remained unmatched. The CDR3 loop reads CASMRGQGAPNEQFF. The CDR3 bases are TGTGCCAGCATGCGGGGACAGGGGGCCCCCAATGAGCAGTTCTTC.

In the case of this clone: The sample has other DNA sequences that encode this CDR3 too. The chain uses TRBV5-1 and TRBJ1-1, with 10 bases matching TRBD1. The CDR3 has 14 amino acids. V was pared by 4 bases and J by 5 bases, with 5 bases of the junction left unmatched. CDR1 is SGHRS and CDR2 is YFSETQ in the germline V gene. The CDR3 loop is CASSRGQGGTEAFF. The DNA of the CDR3 is TGCGCCAGCAGCCGCGGACAGGGGGGAACTGAAGCTTTCTTT.